This is a list of T cell receptor beta chains from one sample in a study of blood T cell repertoires in COVID-19. Here immunoSEQ multiplex PCR was the method, and the copy in TCRdb shows in-frame clones only, minus some. The table lists some 490,000 clones, roughly nine tenths of them singletons. Sequencing was carried out using PBMCs or T cells enriched from blood (not recorded which). All receptors come from a woman aged 60-75 years who had recovered from COVID-19. The CDR3 runs from the conserved cysteine through the conserved F or W. Fields, in order: J gene, D gene, clone size, V gene, CDR3 DNA, CDR3 protein. A D gene is named only where the DNA matches it firmly. Clone size is stated in some rows and not others, as once, few, many or a class when expanded.

TRBJ2-7	.	.	TRBV7-2	TGTGCCAGCAGCCCCCCGGGCGGGGCCTACGAGCAGTACTTC	CASSPPGGAYEQYF
TRBJ2-2	TRBD1	.	TRBV5-1	TGCGCCAGCAGCCCCGCAGGGGGGACAGGCACCGGGGAGCTGTTTTTT	CASSPAGGTGTGELFF
TRBJ2-7	TRBD1	.	TRBV30	TGTGCCTGGGCATCTTGGGACAGGGGCTACGAGCAGTACTTC	CAWASWDRGYEQYF
TRBJ2-5	TRBD2	.	TRBV3-1/TRBV3-2	TGTGCCAGCAGCCAGTGGGGCGGGGGGGCCCTGGAGACCCAGTACTTC	CASSQWGGGALETQYF
TRBJ1-4	.	.	TRBV28	TGTGCCAGCAGTTTACGGTGGAGGGAAAAACTGTTTTTT	CASSLRWREKLFF
TRBJ2-3	TRBD2	.	TRBV14	TGTGCCAGCCATACTAGCGGGGACCCCACAGATACGCAGTATTTT	CASHTSGDPTDTQYF
TRBJ1-3	TRBD1	.	TRBV6-5	TGTGCCAGCAGTTACTCGGACAGGTTATACACCATATATTTT	CASSYSDRLYTIYF
TRBJ2-1	TRBD2	.	TRBV7-2	TGTGCCAGCAGCTTAGGGTTGGGGCGGGGGAGGTCAAATGAGCAGTTCTTC	CASSLGLGRGRSNEQFF
TRBJ1-1	.	.	TRBV7-9	TGTGCCAGCAGCCTGGTTAGTGAGGGTACTGAAGCTTTCTTT	CASSLVSEGTEAFF
TRBJ1-4	.	.	TRBV5-1	TGCGCCAGCAGCTTGACAGGAGGAGGGGAAAAACTGTTTTTT	CASSLTGGGEKLFF
TRBJ2-1	.	.	TRBV7-2	TGTGCCAGCAGTACAGGGAGGGTCAGCAATGAGCAGTTCTTC	CASSTGRVSNEQFF
TRBJ1-4	.	.	TRBV10-3	TGTGCCATCAGTGGCGGAACACCAACTAATGAAAAACTGTTTTTT	CAISGGTPTNEKLFF
TRBJ1-5	.	.	TRBV12-3/TRBV12-4	TGTGCCAGCAGCCCCTATAGCAATCAGCCCCAGCATTTT	CASSPYSNQPQHF
TRBJ2-7	TRBD1	.	TRBV5-1	TGCGCCAGCAGCTTAAGTACGGGACAGGGGGGCGAGCAGTACTTC	CASSLSTGQGGEQYF
TRBJ2-1	TRBD2	.	TRBV9	TGTGCCAGCAGCGTAGAATTAGCGGGGTACAATGAGCAGTTCTTC	CASSVELAGYNEQFF
TRBJ2-3	.	.	TRBV5-5	TGTGCCAGCAGCAGTACTGGACACACAGATACGCAGTATTTT	CASSSTGHTDTQYF
TRBJ1-5	TRBD1	few	TRBV25-1	TGTGCCAGCAGTGAAGGGGGACAGAATCAGCCCCAGCATTTT	CASSEGGQNQPQHF
TRBJ1-5	.	.	TRBV7-8	TGTGCCAGCAGCTTAGGTCCAGACTATAGCAATCAGCCCCAGCATTTT	CASSLGPDYSNQPQHF
TRBJ2-3	.	.	TRBV20-1	TGCAGTGCTGGGGCCGGAGATACGCAGTATTTT	CSAGAGDTQYF
TRBJ2-6	.	.	TRBV7-8	TGTGCCAGCAGCCGAGACAGGCCCCTGGCTGGGGCCAACGTCCTGACTTTC	CASSRDRPLAGANVLTF
TRBJ2-1	TRBD2	.	TRBV2	TGTGCCAGCAGTGACCCCCTAGCGGGTGCTTTCAATGAGCAGTTCTTC	CASSDPLAGAFNEQFF
TRBJ2-7	TRBD1	.	TRBV5-4	TGTGCCAGCAGCCACGGACAGGGACCTGGTGAGCAGTACTTC	CASSHGQGPGEQYF
TRBJ2-7	TRBD1	.	TRBV5-1	TGCGCCAGCAGCAGTGGTCAGGGGGTCTCCTACGAGCAGTACTTC	CASSSGQGVSYEQYF
TRBJ2-5	TRBD1	.	TRBV3-1/TRBV3-2	TGTGCCAGCAGCCAAGATACCCGTGACAGGGGTAATCAAGAGACCCAGTACTTC	CASSQDTRDRGNQETQYF
TRBJ1-3	.	.	TRBV28	TGTGCCAGCAGCTCCCCCGTAAACACCATATATTTT	CASSSPVNTIYF
TRBJ1-4	.	once	TRBV29-1	TGCAGCGTCGCACAGGGACCGACTAATGAAAAACTGTTTTTT	CSVAQGPTNEKLFF
TRBJ1-1	TRBD1	.	TRBV5-1	TGCGCCAGCAAACAGGGGGCCGGTGGGACTGAAGCTTTCTTT	CASKQGAGGTEAFF
TRBJ1-1	.	once	TRBV7-2	TGTGCCAGCAGAGGAGTGCTCACTGAAGCTTTCTTT	CASRGVLTEAFF
TRBJ1-1	.	.	TRBV30	TGTGCCTGGAGTCGCGGGGGCACTGAAGCTTTCTTT	CAWSRGGTEAFF
TRBJ2-2	TRBD1	.	TRBV6-2/TRBV6-3	TGTGCCAGCAGTTCTCCCTCCAGGGACAGGGTCACCGGGGAGCTGTTTTTT	CASSSPSRDRVTGELFF
TRBJ1-5	.	once	TRBV6-6	TGTGCCAGCAGGCCCGGAGGGGGGGATCATCAGCCCCAGCATTTT	CASRPGGGDHQPQHF
TRBJ2-1	TRBD2	.	TRBV2	TGTGCCAGCAGTGAGAGGACTAGCGGGGGGGTTGCGAGGTACAATGAGCAGTTCTTC	CASSERTSGGVARYNEQFF
TRBJ2-7	TRBD2	.	TRBV2	TGTGCCAGCAACCTAGCGGGGGGCCCCGAGCAGTACTTC	CASNLAGGPEQYF
TRBJ2-2	TRBD2	.	TRBV5-1	TGCGCCAGCACCCAGCGGGGGGGCCCCGACGGGGAGCTGTTTTTT	CASTQRGGPDGELFF
TRBJ2-7	.	.	TRBV6-5	TGTGCCAGCAGTTCTGGACAGGGACTAACTTCCTACGAGCAGTACTTC	CASSSGQGLTSYEQYF
TRBJ1-2	TRBD1	.	TRBV9	TGTGCCAGCAGCGCTGGGGACAGCCCCTTCTATGGCTACACCTTC	CASSAGDSPFYGYTF
TRBJ2-3	.	.	TRBV29-1	TGCAGCGTTGAATTCAGTACGGATACGCAGTATTTT	CSVEFSTDTQYF
TRBJ2-5	.	.	TRBV6-5	TGTGCCAGCAGTCCCCCTCATGTACTTCAAGAGACCCAGTACTTC	CASSPPHVLQETQYF
TRBJ2-7	TRBD1	.	TRBV7-9	TGTGCCAGCAGCCTCCCGGGACAGAACTACGAGCAGTACTTC	CASSLPGQNYEQYF
TRBJ1-6	.	.	TRBV30	TGTGCCTGGAGCGTCACAGGGTCCAATTCACCCCTCCACTTT	CAWSVTGSNSPLHF
TRBJ1-2	.	.	TRBV5-1	TGCGCCAGCAGCTTGGAGGGCCGGGGAAGGGACTATGGCTACACCTTC	CASSLEGRGRDYGYTF
TRBJ2-3	.	.	TRBV10-1	TGCGCCAGCAGTGAGCCCGGGTACGGTACGCAGTATTTT	CASSEPGYGTQYF
TRBJ2-7	.	.	TRBV7-8	TGTGCCAGCAGCTCTCAGAAAAGCTCCTACGAGCAGTACTTC	CASSSQKSSYEQYF
TRBJ1-3	TRBD1	.	TRBV5-1	TGCGCCAGCAGCTCGCCTGACAGGGCAACGTCCTCTGGAAACACCATATATTTT	CASSSPDRATSSGNTIYF
TRBJ2-1	.	.	TRBV5-8	TGTGCCAGCAGCCCAGCCGGGACAACTGCCTACAATGAGCAGTTCTTC	CASSPAGTTAYNEQFF
TRBJ2-4	.	.	TRBV12-3/TRBV12-4	TGTGCCAGCAGTTTCGGACTCCAAAACATTCAGTACTTC	CASSFGLQNIQYF
TRBJ1-6	.	.	TRBV6-5	TGTGCCAGCAGAAAGACAGCTACCTATAATTCACCCCTCCACTTT	CASRKTATYNSPLHF
TRBJ1-2	TRBD1	.	TRBV19	TGTGCCAGTAGTAGCAATCCCGCCAAGGGGGCTGGCTACACCTTC	CASSSNPAKGAGYTF
TRBJ1-5	.	.	TRBV6-5	TGTGCCAGCAGTTTCCGAGGTCAGCCCCAGCATTTT	CASSFRGQPQHF
TRBJ2-5	TRBD2	.	TRBV27	TGTGCCAGCAGTTTTCGAGCGGGGGTATACCAAGAGACCCAGTACTTC	CASSFRAGVYQETQYF
TRBJ2-7	.	once	TRBV4-2	TGTGCCAGCAGCCAAGAAGGTTACAGGGCAAATAACGCCTACGAGCAGTACTTC	CASSQEGYRANNAYEQYF